The 29 T cell receptor beta chains presented below share a single source sample, sequenced in a study of blood T cell repertoires in COVID-19. Produced via immunoSEQ multiplex PCR; TCRdb's table is partial and in-frame only. The sample includes some 150,000 clones, approximately 88% of them seen just once. Sequenced material: peripheral blood. These receptors came from a man aged 55 to 70 with acute or convalescent COVID-19.

The chain links TRBV18 to TRBJ2-2; a weak D match, TRBD1 (5 bases). V was cut by 6 bases and J by 6 bases, with 20 bases left in between. This CDR3 contains 16 residues. Germline V gives CDR1 KGHSH, CDR2 LQKENI. CDR3 nucleotides: TGTGCCAGCTCGCAAAGGCAGGGCGGAGAGGCCGGGGAGCTGTTTTTT. It translates to CASSQRQGGEAGELFF.

This chain connects TRBV6-6 to TRBJ1-5; the match to TRBD1 covers 8 bases. The junction had 6 bases not matched to a gene; V was cut back by 0 bases and J by 8 bases. This CDR3 region has 15 residues. Germline CDR1 MNHNY, CDR2 SVGAGI (reference sequence). The CDR3 DNA sequence: TGTGCCAGCAGTTACTCGAGACAGGGGTTGGAGCCCCAGCATTTT. Its protein is CASSYSRQGLEPQHF.

The rearrangement uses TRBV6-1 and TRBJ1-1; D gene uncertain. With 2 bases removed from V and 11 bases from J, the gap between germline ends came to 18 bases. Looked up from germline, CDR1 is MNHNS and CDR2 is SASEGT. The CDR3 consists of 14 residues. The chain's CDR3 is CASSEISTGSVAFF. CDR3 in DNA: TGTGCCAGCAGTGAAATTAGTACGGGGTCCGTCGCTTTCTTT.

This chain uses TRBV18 with TRBJ2-3; D might be TRBD1 (6 bases). Germline V CDR1 and CDR2: KGHSH, LQKENI. V lost 0 bases, J lost 4 bases, and 8 bases lay in between. The CDR3 spans 14 residues. The DNA of the CDR3 is TGTGCCAGCTCACCACCGTGGACAGCAGATACGCAGTATTTT. As protein: CASSPPWTADTQYF.

The V gene is TRBV29-1, the J gene TRBJ1-2, with a weak D call TRBD1 (6 bases). Per germline, CDR1 SQVTM and CDR2 ANQGSEA. The CDR3 covers 15 residues. Trimming took 6 bases from V and 0 from J, leaving 17 bases between them. DNA of the CDR3: TGCAGCGTCGATTTTGGGACAAGCACTAACTATGGCTACACCTTC. Its protein product is CSVDFGTSTNYGYTF.

This chain joins TRBV6-6 and TRBJ1-1; TRBD1 matches at 8 bases. This CDR3 contains 17 residues. V lost 5 bases to trimming and J lost 8 bases; unmatched junction nucleotides: 19. CDR1 is MNHNY and CDR2 is SVGAGI in the germline V gene (reference sequence). The CDR3 loop is CASSQSPRTGLGTEAFF. The CDR3 region has the DNA TGTGCCAGCAGTCAAAGCCCACGGACAGGGCTGGGGACGGAAGCTTTCTTT.

This clone was seen a handful of times. The V gene is TRBV18, the J gene TRBJ2-7; 9 bases map to TRBD1. CDR1 is KGHSH and CDR2 is LQKENI in the germline V gene. The CDR3 length is 15 residues. The ends lost 5 bases at V and 2 bases at J; junction bases unmatched: 7. DNA for the CDR3: TGTGCCAGCTCAAGAGGACAGGGGTCAACCTACGAGCAGTACTTC. Translated: CASSRGQGSTYEQYF.

The chain joins TRBV4-1 to TRBJ2-7, with TRBD1 identical over 11 bases. Germline lookup yields CDR1 MGHRA and CDR2 YSYEKL. The CDR3 covers 16 residues. Germline trimming cut 1 base from V and 6 bases from J; bases unmatched to any gene: 8. CDR3 bases: TGCGCCAGCAGCCAAGCACCGGGACAGGGGGTGTCCGAGCAGTACTTC. This encodes CASSQAPGQGVSEQYF.

The rearrangement uses TRBV6-5 and TRBJ1-1, with D unclear. The CDR3 sequence is 12 residues long. The V end lost 5 bases, the J end lost 8 bases, and 12 bases lay between the germline ends. CDR1 and CDR2 (germline): MNHEY, SVGAGI. The CDR3 coding sequence is TGTGCCAGCAGTCCAGATGTCAAGGAAGCTTTCTTT. Protein product: CASSPDVKEAFF.

V is TRBV12-5 and J is TRBJ2-6; D uncertain. The germline V and J ends were trimmed by 2 bases and 0 bases, with 14 bases remaining between them. The CDR3 sequence is 18 residues long. Germline lookup yields CDR1 LGHNT and CDR2 FRNRAP. The chain's CDR3 is CASGLLLGRDSGANVLTF. The CDR3 coding sequence is TGTGCTAGTGGTTTGTTGCTTGGCCGTGACTCTGGGGCCAACGTCCTGACTTTC. The whole variable domain, filled in from reference TRBV12-5 and TRBJ2-6, reads DARVTQTPRHKVTEMGQEVTMRCQPILGHNTVFWYRQTMMQGLELLAYFRNRAPLDDSGMPKDRFSAEMPDATLATLKIQPSEPRDSAVYFCASGLLLGRDSGANVLTFGAGSRLTVL.

This clone has only one observation. The rearrangement links TRBV30 to TRBJ1-5, with TRBD1 matching 9 bases. CDR3 length equals 14 residues. J lost 7 bases, V lost 3 bases, and 7 bases had no gene match. Germline V gene data show CDR1 as GTSNPN and CDR2 as SVGIG (reference sequence). The CDR3: CAWRETGGGQPQHF. Written as DNA, the CDR3 is TGTGCCTGGAGGGAGACAGGGGGTGGGCAGCCCCAGCATTTT.

The chain has TRBV7-5 and TRBJ1-2. TRBV7-5 is annotated as a pseudogene. The CDR3 has 13 amino acids. The CDR3 here is CARSLWTPYGYTF. The CDR3 DNA is TGTGCCAGAAGCTTGTGGACTCCCTATGGCTACACCTTC.

This chain connects TRBV6-6 to TRBJ2-1, with 10 positions matching TRBD2. Germline CDR1 reads MNHNY; CDR2 reads SVGAGI (reference sequence). Unmatched junction bases numbered 5, after V lost 2 bases and J lost 7 bases. CDR3 size: 15 residues. The CDR3 DNA is TGTGCCAGCAGTTACGAGAGCGGGGGGGCAAATGAGCAGTTCTTC. Protein sequence: CASSYESGGANEQFF.

The chain couples TRBV3-1 (or the pseudogene TRBV3-2) to TRBJ2-1; 10 bases line up with TRBD1. Per the germline V gene, CDR1 is LGHDT and CDR2 is YNNKEL (reference sequence). Trimming removed 4 bases from V and 7 bases from J; junction bases left unmatched: 7. The CDR3 is 15 residues long. The CDR3 loop is CASSPGTGERNEQFF. In nucleotides, the CDR3 is TGTGCCAGCAGCCCCGGGACAGGGGAGAGAAATGAGCAGTTCTTC.

The chain is built from TRBV5-1 and TRBJ2-2; D may be TRBD2 (6 bases). V dropped 0 bases and J dropped 1 base, with 10 bases sitting between them. Germline CDR1 and CDR2: SGHRS and YFSETQ. The CDR3 has 16 amino acids. The CDR3 sequence is CASSLAGRGNTGELFF. As DNA, the CDR3 is TGCGCCAGCAGCTTGGCCGGGCGGGGGAACACCGGGGAGCTGTTTTTT.

Written as DNA, the CDR3 is TGCGCCAGCAGCACCCGAGCGGGGAGGAATGAGCAGTTCTTC. The encoded protein is CASSTRAGRNEQFF. The chain recombines TRBV5-1 with TRBJ2-1; 7 bases are shared with TRBD2. The germline V gene has CDR1 SGHRS and CDR2 YFSETQ. The junction had 8 bases not matched to a gene; V was cut back by 4 bases and J by 7 bases. CDR3 length: 14 amino acids.

This chain links TRBV7-6 with TRBJ1-4; 8 nucleotides align to TRBD1. Trimming at V came to 5 bases and at J to 8 bases, leaving 10 bases not matched to a gene. Germline CDR1 and CDR2: SGHVS and FNYEAQ. This CDR3 is 15 amino acids long. The CDR3 sequence: CASSTSTGAFEKLFF. In DNA form, the CDR3 reads TGTGCCAGCAGCACCTCGACAGGGGCTTTCGAAAAACTGTTTTTT. Combining the CDR3 with reference TRBV7-6 and TRBJ1-4 gives the whole variable domain GAGVSQSPRYKVTKRGQDVALRCDPISGHVSLYWYRQALGQGPEFLTYFNYEAQQDKSGLPNDRFSAERPEGSISTLTIQRTEQRDSAMYRCASSTSTGAFEKLFFGSGTQLSVL.

The CDR3 nucleotides are TGTGCCAGCAGCCCCGGGACAGGATACAATCAGCCCCAGCATTTT. Its protein product is CASSPGTGYNQPQHF. V usage is TRBV5-4 and J usage is TRBJ1-5; 8 bases line up with TRBD1. This CDR3 has 15 residues. Germline V gives CDR1 SGHNT, CDR2 YYREEE (reference sequence). With 4 bases clipped from V and 3 bases from J, the junction kept 6 bases outside the gene matches.

CDR3 in amino acids: CASSFSGTNNEQFF. The CDR3 DNA reads TGTGCCAGCAGCTTTAGCGGGACAAACAATGAGCAGTTCTTC. The V call is TRBV7-8, the J call TRBJ2-1, with 8 bases that match TRBD2. The CDR3 is 14 amino acids. Germline CDR1 is SGHVS and CDR2 is FQNEAQ. J lost 5 bases, V lost 3 bases, and 3 bases had no gene match.

The chain carries TRBV5-6 and TRBJ1-4; 7 nucleotides align to TRBD1. V lost 4 bases and J lost 0; bases outside the gene matches: 3. This CDR3 contains 15 residues. CDR1 and CDR2 from the germline V gene are SGHDT and YYEEEE. The CDR3 bases are TGTGCCAGCAGCCTCGGACAGGCAACTAATGAAAAACTGTTTTTT. Residues: CASSLGQATNEKLFF.

In this sample, this clone turned up a few times. This sequence joins TRBV18 and TRBJ1-3; the match to TRBD1 covers 10 bases. There are 18 residues in the CDR3. Germline V gene lookup returns CDR1 KGHSH and CDR2 LQKENI. Trimming took 5 bases from V and 0 from J; bases not matched to a gene: 10. The chain's CDR3 is CASSRGQGSSISGNTIYF. CDR3 nucleotide sequence: TGTGCCAGCTCAAGGGGACAGGGGTCATCCATCTCTGGAAACACCATATATTTT. The complete variable domain, with remaining parts taken from reference TRBV18 and TRBJ1-3, reads NAGVMQNPRHLVRRRGQEARLRCSPMKGHSHVYWYRQLPEEGLKFMVYLQKENIIDESGMPKERFSAEFPKEGPSILRIQQVVRGDSAAYFCASSRGQGSSISGNTIYFGEGSWLTVV.

The gene calls are TRBV25-1 and TRBJ2-3, with D possibly being TRBD2 (5 bases). Trimming shortened V by 5 bases and J by 1 base, and 7 bases separated the two germline ends. In germline, CDR1 is MGHDK, CDR2 SYGVNS. CDR3 length: 13 residues. The DNA of the CDR3 is TGTGCCAGCAGTTCCGGGGGCACAGATACGCAGTATTTT. Translated: CASSSGGTDTQYF.

The chain recombines TRBV5-1 with TRBJ1-1; no reliable D call. Germline CDR1 and CDR2: SGHRS and YFSETQ. V lost 4 bases and J 1 base, leaving 11 bases between the germline ends. The CDR3 extends over 14 amino acids. The CDR3 loop reads CASSPEPRNTEAFF. The CDR3 nucleotides are TGCGCCAGCAGCCCCGAGCCAAGGAACACTGAAGCTTTCTTT.

The rearrangement links TRBV11-2 to TRBJ1-5; D might be TRBD1 (5 bases). Per the germline V gene, CDR1 is SGHAT and CDR2 is FQNNGV. V dropped 8 bases and J dropped 7 bases, with 15 bases sitting between them. The CDR3 loop spans 13 amino acids. The CDR3 reads CASSEDRGQPQHF. The CDR3 nucleotides read TGTGCCAGCTCCGAGGACCGGGGGCAGCCCCAGCATTTT.

The chain combines TRBV23-1 with TRBJ1-3; no definite D call. TRBV23-1 belongs to the ORF category, with a function that is uncertain. This CDR3 has 18 amino acids. Trimming removed 0 bases at V and 0 bases at J, with 15 bases between. The DNA for the CDR3 is TGCGCCAGCAGTCAATCTGGGCGAGACATACACTCTGGAAACACCATATATTTT. Its protein is CASSQSGRDIHSGNTIYF.

The V call is TRBV7-2, the J call TRBJ1-2; D perhaps matches TRBD1 (5 bases). The CDR3 runs 14 residues. Trimming stripped 2 bases from V and 1 base from J, with 8 bases between. Germline CDR1 reads SGHTA; CDR2 reads FQGNSA. CDR3 region: CASSLPGLNYGYTF. The CDR3 coding sequence is TGTGCCAGCAGCTTACCAGGGCTTAACTATGGCTACACCTTC.

This clone has a handful of counts. This rearrangement joins TRBV2 to TRBJ2-7; TRBD1 matches at 10 bases. Germline lookup yields CDR1 SNHLY and CDR2 FYNNEI. The CDR3 is 14 amino acids. The junction had 2 bases not matched to a gene; V was cut back by 2 bases and J by 4 bases. In DNA form, the CDR3 reads TGTGCCAGCAGTGAATCGGGACAGGGGTACGAGCAGTACTTC. Encoded protein: CASSESGQGYEQYF.

The chain is built from TRBV7-9 and TRBJ1-4; perhaps TRBD1 as D (6 bases). The ends were cut back, 1 base at V and 5 bases at J, with 8 bases in the middle. The CDR3 consists of 14 residues. Germline CDR1 and CDR2: SEHNR and FQNEAQ (reference sequence). The CDR3 reads CASSLVGQNEKLFF. In DNA, the CDR3 is TGTGCCAGCAGCTTAGTAGGACAGAATGAAAAACTGTTTTTT.

CDR3 coding DNA: TGTGCCAGCAGCTACAACAGGGGGCGGAGCGAGCAGTACTTC. Its protein product is CASSYNRGRSEQYF. The chain joins TRBV13 to TRBJ2-7, with 9 bases aligning to TRBD1. J lost 6 bases, V lost 4 bases, and 7 bases had no gene match. The CDR3 covers 14 residues. Germline lookup yields CDR1 PRHDT and CDR2 FYEKMQ (reference sequence).